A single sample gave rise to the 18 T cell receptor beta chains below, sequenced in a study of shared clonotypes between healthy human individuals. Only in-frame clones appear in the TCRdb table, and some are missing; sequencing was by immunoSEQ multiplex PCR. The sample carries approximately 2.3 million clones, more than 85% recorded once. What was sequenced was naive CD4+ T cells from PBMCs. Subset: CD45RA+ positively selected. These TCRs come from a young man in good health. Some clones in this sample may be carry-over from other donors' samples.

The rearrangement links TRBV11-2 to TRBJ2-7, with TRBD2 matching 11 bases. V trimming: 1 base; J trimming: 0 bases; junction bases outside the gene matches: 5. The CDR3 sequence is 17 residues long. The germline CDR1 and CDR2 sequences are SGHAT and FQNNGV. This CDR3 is CASSLAYGTSGSYEQYF. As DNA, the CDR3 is TGTGCCAGCAGCTTAGCCTACGGGACTAGCGGCTCCTACGAGCAGTACTTC.

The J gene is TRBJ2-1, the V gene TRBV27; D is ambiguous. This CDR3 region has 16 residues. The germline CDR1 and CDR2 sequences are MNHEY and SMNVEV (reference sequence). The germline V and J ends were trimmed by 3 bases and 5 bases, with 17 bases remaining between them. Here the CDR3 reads CASSFGVTKRHNEQFF. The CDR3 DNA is TGTGCCAGCAGTTTCGGAGTGACCAAGCGCCACAATGAGCAGTTCTTC.

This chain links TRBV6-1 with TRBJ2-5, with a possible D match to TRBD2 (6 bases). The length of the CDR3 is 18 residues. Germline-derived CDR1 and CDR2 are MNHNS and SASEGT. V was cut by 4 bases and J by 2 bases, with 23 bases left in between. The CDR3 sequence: CASSGPLRGLGRQETQYF. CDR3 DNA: TGTGCCAGCAGTGGCCCCCTAAGGGGACTCGGGCGGCAAGAGACCCAGTACTTC.

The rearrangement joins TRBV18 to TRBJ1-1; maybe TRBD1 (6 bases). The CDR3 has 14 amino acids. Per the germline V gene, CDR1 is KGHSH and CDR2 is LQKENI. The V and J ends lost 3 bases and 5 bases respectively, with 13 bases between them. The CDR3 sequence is CASSPITGRTEAFF. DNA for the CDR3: TGTGCCAGCTCACCGATTACAGGGAGGACTGAAGCTTTCTTT.

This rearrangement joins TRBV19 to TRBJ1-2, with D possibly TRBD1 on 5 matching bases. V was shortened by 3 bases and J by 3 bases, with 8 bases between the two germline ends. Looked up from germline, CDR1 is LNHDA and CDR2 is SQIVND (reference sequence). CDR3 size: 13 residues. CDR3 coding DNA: TGTGCCAGTAGTATGGGACGGTACTATGGCTACACCTTC. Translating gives CASSMGRYYGYTF.

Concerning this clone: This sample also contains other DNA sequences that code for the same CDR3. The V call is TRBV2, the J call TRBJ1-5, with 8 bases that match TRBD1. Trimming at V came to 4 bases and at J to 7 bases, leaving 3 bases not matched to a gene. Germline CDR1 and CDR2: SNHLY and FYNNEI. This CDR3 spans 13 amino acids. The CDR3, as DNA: TGTGCCAGCAGTGGACAGGGGAACCAGCCCCAGCATTTT. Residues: CASSGQGNQPQHF. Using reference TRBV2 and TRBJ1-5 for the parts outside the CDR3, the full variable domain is EPEVTQTPSHQVTQMGQEVILRCVPISNHLYFYWYRQILGQKVEFLVSFYNNEISEKSEIFDDQFSVERPDGSNFTLKIRSTKLEDSAMYFCASSGQGNQPQHFGDGTRLSIL.

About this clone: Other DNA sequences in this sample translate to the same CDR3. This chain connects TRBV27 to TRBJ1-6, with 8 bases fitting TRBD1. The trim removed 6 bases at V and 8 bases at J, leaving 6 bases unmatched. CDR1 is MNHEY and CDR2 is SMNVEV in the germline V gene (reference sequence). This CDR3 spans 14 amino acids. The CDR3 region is CASSLDRGYSPLHF. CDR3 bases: TGTGCCAGCAGCCTTGACAGGGGCTATTCACCCCTCCACTTT.

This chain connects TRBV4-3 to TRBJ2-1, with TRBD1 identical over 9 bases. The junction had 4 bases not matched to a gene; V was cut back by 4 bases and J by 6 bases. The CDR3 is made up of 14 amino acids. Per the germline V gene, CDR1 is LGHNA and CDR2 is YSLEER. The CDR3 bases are TGCGCCAGCAGCCGGAACAGGGGGCGCAATGAGCAGTTCTTC. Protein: CASSRNRGRNEQFF.

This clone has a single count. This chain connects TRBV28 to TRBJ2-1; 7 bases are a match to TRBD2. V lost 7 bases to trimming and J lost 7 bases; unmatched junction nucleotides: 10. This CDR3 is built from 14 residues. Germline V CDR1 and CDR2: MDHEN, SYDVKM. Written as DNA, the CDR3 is TGTGCCAGCAATGGGGCTAGCGGTGCGAATGAGCAGTTCTTC. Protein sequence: CASNGASGANEQFF.

The CDR3 DNA reads TGTGCCAGCAGTGTTAGGGCTGTGGATGAGCAGTTCTTC. Translation gives CASSVRAVDEQFF. The V and J genes are TRBV6-1 and TRBJ2-1; no definite D call. V shed 4 bases and J shed 8 bases, with 12 bases lying between them. The V gene's germline CDR1 is MNHNS and CDR2 SASEGT. The CDR3 sequence is 13 residues long.

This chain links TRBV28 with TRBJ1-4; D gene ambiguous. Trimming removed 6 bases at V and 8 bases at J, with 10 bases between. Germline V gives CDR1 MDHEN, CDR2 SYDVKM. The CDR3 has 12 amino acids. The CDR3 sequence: CASRDSWEKLFF. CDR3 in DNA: TGTGCCAGCAGAGACTCCTGGGAAAAACTGTTTTTT.

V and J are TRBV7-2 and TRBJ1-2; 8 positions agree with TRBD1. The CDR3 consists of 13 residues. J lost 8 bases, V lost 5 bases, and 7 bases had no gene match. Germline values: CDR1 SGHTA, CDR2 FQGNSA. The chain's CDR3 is CASSPGGLEGYTF. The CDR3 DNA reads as TGTGCCAGCAGCCCAGGGGGCTTGGAGGGCTACACCTTC.

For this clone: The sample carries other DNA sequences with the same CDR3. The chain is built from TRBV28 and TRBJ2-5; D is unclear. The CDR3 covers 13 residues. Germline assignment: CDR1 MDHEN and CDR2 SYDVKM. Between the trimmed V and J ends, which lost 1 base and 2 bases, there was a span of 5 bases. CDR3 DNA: TGTGCCAGCAGTTTATTTACACAAGAGACCCAGTACTTC. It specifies CASSLFTQETQYF. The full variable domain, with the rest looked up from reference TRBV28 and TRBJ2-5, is DVKVTQSSRYLVKRTGEKVFLECVQDMDHENMFWYRQDPGLGLRLIYFSYDVKMKEKGDIPEGYSVSREKKERFSLILESASTNQTSMYLCASSLFTQETQYFGPGTRLLVL.

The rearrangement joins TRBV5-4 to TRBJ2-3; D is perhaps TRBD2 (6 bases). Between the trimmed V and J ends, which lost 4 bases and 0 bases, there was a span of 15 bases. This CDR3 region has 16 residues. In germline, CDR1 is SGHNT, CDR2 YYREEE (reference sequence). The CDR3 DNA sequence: TGTGCCAGCAGCCCCCAGCGCGGGGCTAGCACAGATACGCAGTATTTT. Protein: CASSPQRGASTDTQYF.

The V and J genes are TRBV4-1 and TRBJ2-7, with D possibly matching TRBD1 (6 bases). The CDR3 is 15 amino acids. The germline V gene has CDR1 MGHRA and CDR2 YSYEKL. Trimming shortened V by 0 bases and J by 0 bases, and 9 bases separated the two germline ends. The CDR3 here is CASSQEGGSSYEQYF. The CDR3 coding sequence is TGCGCCAGCAGCCAAGAAGGGGGAAGCTCCTACGAGCAGTACTTC.

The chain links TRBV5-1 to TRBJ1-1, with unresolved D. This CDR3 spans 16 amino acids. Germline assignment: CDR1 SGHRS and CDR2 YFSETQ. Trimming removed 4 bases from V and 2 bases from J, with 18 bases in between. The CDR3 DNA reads TGCGCCAGCAGCCTTCCCGCGCAGCCAGGTAACACTGAAGCTTTCTTT. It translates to CASSLPAQPGNTEAFF.

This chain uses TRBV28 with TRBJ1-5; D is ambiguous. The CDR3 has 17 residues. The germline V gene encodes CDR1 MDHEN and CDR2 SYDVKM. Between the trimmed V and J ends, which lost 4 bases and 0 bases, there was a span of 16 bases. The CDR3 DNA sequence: TGTGCCAGCAGTTCCACTTTTACCTCTTATAGCAATCAGCCCCAGCATTTT. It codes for CASSSTFTSYSNQPQHF.

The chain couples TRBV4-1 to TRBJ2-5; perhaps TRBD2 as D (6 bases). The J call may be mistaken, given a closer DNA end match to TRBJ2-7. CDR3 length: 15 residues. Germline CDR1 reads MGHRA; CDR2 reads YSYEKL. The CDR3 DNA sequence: TGCGCCAGCAGCCAAGCTCATAGCGGATACTACGAGCAGTACTTC. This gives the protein CASSQAHSGYYEQYF.